Given below is one T cell receptor (beta chain) in context. Repertoires were generated with immunoSEQ multiplex PCR, while TCRdb's copy carries only in-frame clones and drops some. Seen here are some 40,000 clones, 94% observed once, and the top ten hold approximately 0.85%. This sample is drawn from a study of T cell clonotyping in hematopoietic cell transplantation. V was shortened by 5 bases and J by 8 bases, with 14 bases between the two germline ends. The CDR3 totals 14 residues. Per germline, CDR1 SGHNT and CDR2 YYREEE (reference sequence). The V gene is TRBV5-4, the J gene TRBJ1-6; possible D gene TRBD1, 6 bases. Material: peripheral blood mononuclear cells. The receptor was isolated from a woman aged 45-65 years in good health. Some clones in this sample may be carry-over from other donors' samples. CDR3: CASSPGQYHSPLHF. The CDR3 nucleotides read TGTGCCAGCAGTCCCGGACAGTACCATTCACCCCTCCACTTT.